A selection of T cell receptor beta chains follows, all from one sample in a study of beta chain features in type 1 diabetes. Generated by immunoSEQ multiplex PCR, the TCRdb table keeps only in-frame clones and is missing some. Found here are over 500,000 clones, 15% of them singletons; the top ten hold around 0.095%. Source material: naive CD4+ T cells from blood. The receptors come from a man aged 18 to 29 in good health. The CDR3 runs from the conserved cysteine through the conserved F or W. A D gene is named only where the DNA matches it firmly. A clone size is listed for some rows: how often the clone was seen (once, few, many), or a class if it is expanded.

clone size,D gene,J gene,V gene,CDR3 length,CDR3 protein,CDR3 DNA
few,.,TRBJ1-5,TRBV12-2,16,CASRLAPKGEYQPQHF,TGTGCAAGTCGCTTAGCCCCAAAAGGGGAATATCAGCCCCAGCATTTT
.,TRBD1,TRBJ2-5,TRBV7-6,16,CASRPSNNRGGETQYF,TGTGCCAGCAGACCTTCCAACAACAGGGGCGGAGAGACCCAGTACTTC
.,.,TRBJ2-7,TRBV7-2,11,CASSLLVEQYF,TGTGCCAGCAGCCTCCTGGTTGAGCAGTACTTC
.,.,TRBJ2-1,TRBV30,11,CAWSEYNEQFF,TGTGCCTGGAGTGAGTACAATGAGCAGTTCTTC
.,.,TRBJ1-2,TRBV7-2,16,CASSLVGRAANYGYTF,TGTGCCAGCAGCTTAGTAGGGAGGGCTGCTAACTATGGCTACACCTTC
few,.,TRBJ2-3,TRBV18,15,CASSPQGVITDTQYF,TGTGCCAGCTCACCACAGGGGGTGATCACAGATACGCAGTATTTT
few,.,TRBJ2-5,TRBV5-1,14,CASSSEQIQETQYF,TGCGCCAGCAGCTCGGAACAGATCCAAGAGACCCAGTACTTC
.,.,TRBJ1-2,TRBV4-3,12,CASSPSSGGYTF,TGCGCCAGCAGCCCGAGCTCGGGGGGCTACACCTTC
few,.,TRBJ2-5,TRBV18,17,CASSPLPGLGNQETQYF,TGTGCCAGCTCACCACTCCCGGGACTGGGGAACCAAGAGACCCAGTACTTC
few,.,TRBJ1-5,TRBV7-2,13,CASSLVGNQPQHF,TGTGCCAGCAGCTTAGTGGGGAATCAGCCCCAGCATTTT
few,.,TRBJ1-6,TRBV5-1,13,CASSPEAYSPLHF,TGCGCCAGCAGCCCGGAGGCCTATTCACCCCTCCACTTT
few,TRBD1,TRBJ1-5,TRBV28,15,CASSLRQGRNQPQHF,TGTGCCAGCAGTTTACGACAGGGGCGCAATCAGCCCCAGCATTTT
.,.,TRBJ1-2,TRBV5-1,14,CASSLEESLVGYTF,TGCGCCAGCAGCTTGGAGGAGTCCCTGGTGGGCTACACCTTC
few,.,TRBJ2-7,TRBV5-1,15,CASSPGEWTTYEQYF,TGCGCCAGCAGCCCCGGGGAGTGGACAACCTACGAGCAGTACTTC
few,.,TRBJ1-5,TRBV28,13,CASSGQTFRGQHF,TGTGCCAGCAGTGGACAGACGTTCCGGGGCCAGCATTTT
.,.,TRBJ1-1,TRBV11-2,14,CASSLRGRGTEAFF,TGTGCCAGCAGCTTGAGGGGACGCGGCACTGAAGCTTTCTTT
few,.,TRBJ1-2,TRBV9,13,CASSVIGSYGYTF,TGTGCCAGCAGCGTTATCGGCAGCTATGGCTACACCTTC
few,.,TRBJ2-6,TRBV25-1,17,CASSESYGGSGANVLTF,TGTGCCAGCAGTGAATCCTACGGGGGCTCTGGGGCCAACGTCCTGACTTTC
few,TRBD1,TRBJ2-7,TRBV5-1,17,CASSTTLRDRGTYEQYF,TGCGCCAGCAGCACGACCCTCCGGGACAGGGGGACCTACGAGCAGTACTTC
few,.,TRBJ2-6,TRBV18,15,CASSRAIPGANVLTF,TGTGCCAGCTCACGGGCCATTCCAGGGGCCAACGTCCTGACTTTC
few,.,TRBJ2-7,TRBV18,14,CASSPMTVSYEQYF,TGTGCCAGCTCACCAATGACAGTGAGCTACGAGCAGTACTTC
few,.,TRBJ2-7,TRBV9,12,CASSVAGNEQYF,TGTGCCAGCAGCGTAGCCGGGAACGAGCAGTACTTC
.,.,TRBJ1-1,TRBV7-3,13,CASSQTPNTEAFF,TGTGCCAGCAGCCAGACCCCGAACACTGAAGCTTTCTTT
.,.,TRBJ2-1,TRBV6-6,12,CASSPPPGEQFF,TGTGCCAGCAGTCCCCCCCCCGGAGAGCAGTTCTTC
few,.,TRBJ1-1,TRBV23-1,19,CASSQFPEKRGDENTEAFF,TGCGCCAGCAGTCAATTTCCCGAAAAACGGGGGGACGAGAACACTGAAGCTTTCTTT
few,TRBD2,TRBJ2-2,TRBV18,15,CASSPNSGFTGELFF,TGTGCCAGCTCACCGAATAGCGGGTTCACCGGGGAGCTGTTTTTT
.,.,TRBJ2-1,TRBV7-2,15,CASSSRDTSYNEQFF,TGTGCCAGCAGCTCCCGGGACACCTCTTACAATGAGCAGTTCTTC
few,.,TRBJ2-1,TRBV5-6,15,CASSLRTLTNNEQFF,TGTGCCAGCAGCTTAAGGACACTTACGAACAATGAGCAGTTCTTC
few,.,TRBJ2-3,TRBV7-2,16,CASSSPARASTDTQYF,TGTGCCAGCAGCTCCCCCGCACGGGCCAGCACAGATACGCAGTATTTT
.,.,TRBJ2-2,TRBV27,15,CASSSRETSTGELFF,TGTGCCAGCAGTTCAAGGGAGACTTCTACCGGGGAGCTGTTTTTT
few,TRBD1,TRBJ1-2,TRBV5-4,14,CASRTNRGHYGYTF,TGTGCCAGCAGAACGAACAGGGGGCACTATGGCTACACCTTC
.,TRBD2,TRBJ2-6,TRBV2,16,CASRLSGSVGANVLTF,TGTGCCAGCAGGCTCAGCGGGAGCGTTGGGGCCAACGTCCTGACTTTC
few,.,TRBJ2-1,TRBV7-2,15,CASSLSRDSYNEQFF,TGTGCCAGCAGCTTAAGTAGGGATTCATACAATGAGCAGTTCTTC
.,TRBD2,TRBJ2-3,TRBV5-4,16,CASATSGRAAGDTQYF,TGTGCCAGCGCAACTAGCGGGAGGGCCGCCGGAGATACGCAGTATTTT
few,.,TRBJ1-1,TRBV5-1,14,CASSLLGRYTEAFF,TGCGCCAGCAGCTTGCTCGGCCGTTACACTGAAGCTTTCTTT
few,TRBD1,TRBJ2-3,TRBV7-3,17,CASSYGPGTGGLYTQYF,TGTGCCAGCAGCTACGGCCCCGGGACAGGGGGTTTGTATACGCAGTATTTT
.,.,TRBJ2-1,TRBV7-3,14,CASSLSRGAVEQFF,TGTGCCAGCAGCCTCAGTCGGGGGGCTGTTGAGCAGTTCTTC
few,.,TRBJ2-7,TRBV7-2,13,CASSLSVRYEQYF,TGTGCCAGCAGCTTATCAGTCCGGTACGAGCAGTACTTC
.,.,TRBJ2-7,TRBV20-1,11,CSASTYSEQYF,TGCAGTGCTAGTACTTATAGCGAGCAGTACTTC
.,TRBD1,TRBJ1-4,TRBV25-1,15,CASSEWDRSNEKLFF,TGTGCCAGCAGTGAATGGGACAGATCTAATGAAAAACTGTTTTTT
few,.,TRBJ2-1,TRBV12-5,16,CASGTTGSDLANEQFF,TGTGCTAGTGGTACCACAGGGTCCGACCTAGCCAATGAGCAGTTCTTC
many,.,TRBJ2-2,TRBV28,11,CASTSGRELFF,TGTGCCAGCACCTCAGGCCGGGAGCTGTTTTTT
.,TRBD1,TRBJ1-2,TRBV19,14,CASSTPGQGNGYTF,TGTGCCAGTAGTACCCCGGGACAGGGCAATGGCTACACCTTC
.,TRBD1,TRBJ2-6,TRBV27,17,CASSLSMGQTGANVLTF,TGTGCCAGCAGTTTATCGATGGGACAGACTGGGGCCAACGTCCTGACTTTC
few,.,TRBJ1-1,TRBV4-3,13,CASSQRGDTEAFF,TGCGCCAGCAGCCAAAGGGGGGACACTGAAGCTTTCTTT
.,.,TRBJ2-6,TRBV23-1,19,CASSPGGADRHPGANVLTF,TGCGCCAGCAGTCCCGGCGGGGCGGACAGACACCCTGGGGCCAACGTCCTGACTTTC
.,TRBD1,TRBJ2-3,TRBV15,14,CATSPRTGTDTQYF,TGTGCCACCAGCCCCCGGACAGGGACAGATACGCAGTATTTT
.,.,TRBJ1-2,TRBV9,15,CASSVLPGTVYGYTF,TGTGCCAGCAGCGTACTCCCCGGGACCGTCTACGGCTACACCTTC
.,.,TRBJ1-1,TRBV7-3,13,CASSLGPSTEAFF,TGTGCCAGCAGCTTAGGTCCAAGCACTGAAGCTTTCTTT
few,.,TRBJ1-2,TRBV28,13,CASSSGDGYGYTF,TGTGCCAGCAGTTCAGGGGATGGATATGGCTACACCTTC
.,TRBD2,TRBJ2-7,TRBV6-5,13,CASSKRGSYEQYF,TGTGCCAGCAGTAAGCGGGGATCCTACGAGCAGTACTTC
.,.,TRBJ1-1,TRBV12-2,16,CASRYIPIPGHTEAFF,TGTGCAAGTCGCTATATTCCGATACCAGGGCATACTGAAGCTTTCTTT
few,.,TRBJ2-1,TRBV7-2,15,CASRYTGPPHNEQFF,TGTGCCAGCAGATACACGGGCCCCCCACACAATGAGCAGTTCTTC
.,.,TRBJ1-2,TRBV28,11,CASGPDYGYTF,TGTGCCAGCGGCCCCGACTATGGCTACACCTTC
.,TRBD2,TRBJ2-7,TRBV5-4,14,CASSGTSGRAEQYF,TGTGCCAGCAGCGGGACTAGCGGGAGGGCCGAGCAGTACTTC
.,TRBD1,TRBJ1-4,TRBV29-1,13,CSVEGDRVEKLFF,TGCAGCGTCGAAGGGGACAGGGTTGAAAAACTGTTTTTT